What follows are 30 T cell receptor beta chains derived from one specimen sequenced in a study of CD8 T cells in Susac syndrome. cDNA came from roughly 0.53 to 1 ug RNA primed by random hexamers. TCRdb reprocessed the immunoSEQ multiplex PCR reads with MiXCR, giving one entry per CDR3 protein. The sample includes approximately 160,000 distinct CDR3 sequences, roughly nine tenths of them seen just once. The specimen was CD4+ T cells from PBMCs. Receptor source: a human donor in good health.

The chain carries TRBV18 and TRBJ2-2; the D gene is possibly TRBD1 (6 bases). Deletions cut 6 bases from V and 6 bases from J, with 11 bases between. This CDR3 spans 13 amino acids. Germline V lookup: CDR1 KGHSH, CDR2 LQKENI. This CDR3 reads CASSRTEAGELFF. CDR3 DNA sequence: TGTGCCAGCTCGCGGACAGAGGCCGGGGAGCTGTTTTTT.

This sequence joins TRBV5-1 and TRBJ2-5, with TRBD2 matching 9 bases. The V segment lost 0 bases and the J segment 2 bases; nucleotides outside the gene matches: 8. This CDR3 has 17 residues. CDR1 and CDR2 from the germline V gene are SGHRS and YFSETQ. The CDR3 spells CASSLAFSGSGQETQYF. The CDR3, as DNA: TGCGCCAGCAGCTTGGCCTTTAGCGGGAGTGGACAAGAGACCCAGTACTTC.

The chain employs TRBV7-9 and TRBJ1-3; D uncertain. The CDR3 extends over 12 amino acids. Trimming took 1 base from V and 9 from J, leaving 7 bases between them. CDR1 SEHNR and CDR2 FQNEAQ come from the germline V gene (reference sequence). As DNA, the CDR3 is TGTGCCAGCAGCTTAGGGCCGGGCACCATATATTTT. Residues: CASSLGPGTIYF.

The CDR3 spells CSVGGTGGTGELFF. For the CDR3, the DNA is TGCAGCGTTGGCGGGACAGGGGGCACCGGGGAGCTGTTTTTT. The V gene is TRBV29-1, the J gene TRBJ2-2; 11 positions match TRBD1. The germline gives CDR1 SQVTM, CDR2 ANQGSEA. The CDR3 contains 14 residues. The V and J ends lost 4 bases and 4 bases, in that order; junction bases with no gene match: 2.

The chain couples TRBV7-9 to TRBJ2-4; TRBD1 matches at 10 bases. V lost 1 base to trimming and J lost 8 bases; unmatched junction nucleotides: 8. Germline V CDR1 and CDR2: SEHNR, FQNEAQ (reference sequence). CDR3 length equals 16 residues. CDR3 protein: CASSLGTGQGGDIQYF. CDR3 in DNA: TGTGCCAGCAGCTTAGGTACAGGACAGGGGGGAGACATTCAGTACTTC.

The V gene is TRBV29-1, the J gene TRBJ2-7, with 7 bases aligning to TRBD1. The length of the CDR3 is 12 residues. The V segment lost 1 base and the J segment 6 bases; nucleotides outside the gene matches: 3. Germline V lookup: CDR1 SQVTM, CDR2 ANQGSEA. In DNA form, the CDR3 reads TGCAGCGTTGAAGGACAGGGCGGCGAGCAGTACTTC. Its protein is CSVEGQGGEQYF.

The gene calls are TRBV20-1 and TRBJ1-2; no definite D call. Germline values: CDR1 DFQATT, CDR2 SNEGSKA (reference sequence). The CDR3 has 12 residues. The CDR3 DNA reads TGCAGCCGCCCGGGTCTCAACTATGGCTACACCTTC. This translates into CSRPGLNYGYTF.

A few counts support this clonotype. The chain recombines TRBV28 with TRBJ2-2; D is unclear. Germline CDR1 and CDR2: MDHEN and SYDVKM. With 6 bases removed from V and 7 bases from J, the gap between germline ends came to 6 bases. The CDR3 is 11 amino acids. CDR3 region: CASSQNGELFF. CDR3 nucleotide sequence: TGTGCCAGCAGCCAGAACGGGGAGCTGTTTTTT.

The gene calls are TRBV3-1 and TRBJ1-1, with 8 bases fitting TRBD1. This CDR3 has 15 residues. Per the germline V gene, CDR1 is LGHDT and CDR2 is YNNKEL (reference sequence). V shed 2 bases, J shed 4 bases, and the junction held 6 bases outside the gene matches. CDR3 residues: CASSQLGQGGTEAFF. The CDR3 DNA reads as TGTGCCAGCAGCCAACTAGGACAGGGTGGCACTGAAGCTTTCTTT.

The rearrangement uses TRBV5-1 and TRBJ2-3; D unclear. CDR1 and CDR2 from the germline V gene are SGHRS and YFSETQ. Trimming cost V 0 bases and J 0 bases, with 14 bases left between them. The CDR3 totals 17 residues. CDR3 in DNA: TGCGCCAGCAGCTTGGCCATACAGTTCTCTAGCACAGATACGCAGTATTTT. Protein: CASSLAIQFSSTDTQYF. The full variable domain, rest sourced from reference TRBV5-1 and TRBJ2-3, is KAGVTQTPRYLIKTRGQQVTLSCSPISGHRSVSWYQQTPGQGLQFLFEYFSETQRNKGNFPGRFSGRQFSNSRSEMNVSTLELGDSALYLCASSLAIQFSSTDTQYFGPGTRLTVL.

The chain is built from TRBV7-9 and TRBJ2-5, with 7 bases matching TRBD1. J lost 0 bases, V lost 2 bases, and 3 bases had no gene match. This CDR3 region has 15 residues. CDR1 is SEHNR, CDR2 FQNEAQ, per germline (reference sequence). This CDR3 is CASSLHTGDQETQYF. In nucleotides, the CDR3 is TGTGCCAGCAGCTTACATACAGGGGACCAAGAGACCCAGTACTTC.

This chain links TRBV20-1 with TRBJ1-6; possibly TRBD1 for D (6 bases). V was clipped by 4 bases and J by 6 bases, with 13 bases between them. The CDR3 is 14 residues long. Germline V CDR1 and CDR2: DFQATT, SNEGSKA (reference sequence). The CDR3 coding sequence is TGCAGTGCTATCAGGGGAGGGAGTAATTCACCCCTCCACTTT. Translation: CSAIRGGSNSPLHF.

CDR3 region: CASSLGDRGIETQYF. In DNA form, the CDR3 reads TGTGCCAGCAGTTTGGGGGACAGGGGTATAGAGACCCAGTACTTC. The chain is built from TRBV28 and TRBJ2-5, with 10 positions matching TRBD1. From germline, CDR1 is MDHEN and CDR2 SYDVKM. J was trimmed by 4 bases and V by 3 bases; bases with no gene match: 5. There are 15 residues in the CDR3.

This chain links TRBV24-1 with TRBJ1-1, with 10 bases that match TRBD1. CDR1 is KGHDR, CDR2 SFDVKD, per germline. The CDR3 covers 15 residues. With 4 bases clipped from V and 3 bases from J, the junction kept 4 bases outside the gene matches. The CDR3 protein is CATSDSGTGDTEAFF. The CDR3 DNA is TGTGCCACCAGTGACTCCGGGACAGGGGACACTGAAGCTTTCTTT.

The rearrangement joins TRBV28 to TRBJ2-7; the match to TRBD2 covers 12 bases. This CDR3 is built from 13 residues. Germline CDR1 MDHEN, CDR2 SYDVKM. J was trimmed by 9 bases and V by 6 bases; bases with no gene match: 6. The CDR3 region has the DNA TGTGCCAGCAGACGACTAGCGGGAGAGGGGCAGTACTTC. Translating it yields CASRRLAGEGQYF.

The chain carries TRBV5-4 and TRBJ2-3, with D possibly being TRBD2 (7 bases). The CDR3 runs to 15 residues. Germline V lookup: CDR1 SGHNT, CDR2 YYREEE (reference sequence). V lost 1 base to trimming and J lost 6 bases, with 15 bases between them. The CDR3 DNA sequence: TGTGCCAGCAGCTTGAGTGGGGGGGCCCGGGATACGCAGTATTTT. Translation: CASSLSGGARDTQYF.

The chain uses TRBV30 and TRBJ1-5; D remains ambiguous. The CDR3 has 16 amino acids. CDR1 and CDR2 (germline): GTSNPN, SVGIG (reference sequence). Deletions cut 1 base from V and 5 bases from J, with 18 bases between. The CDR3 sequence is CAWSGPGSQRDQPQHF. The CDR3 region has the DNA TGTGCCTGGAGTGGTCCGGGGAGCCAAAGAGATCAGCCCCAGCATTTT.

J is TRBJ1-2 and V is TRBV5-1, with D tentatively TRBD1 (6 bases). There are 12 residues in the CDR3. Germline V lookup: CDR1 SGHRS, CDR2 YFSETQ. Trimming took off 5 bases at V and 5 bases at J, with 10 bases between the two ends. The CDR3 sequence is CASREGGYGYTF. The CDR3 region has the DNA TGCGCCAGCAGAGAAGGGGGTTATGGCTACACCTTC.

The chain recombines TRBV5-1 with TRBJ2-7; 8 bases are shared with TRBD1. The germline V gene encodes CDR1 SGHRS and CDR2 YFSETQ. There are 13 residues in the CDR3. The junction had 2 bases not matched to a gene; V was cut back by 3 bases and J by 3 bases. CDR3 sequence: CASSWGTGYEQYF. DNA for the CDR3: TGCGCCAGCAGCTGGGGGACAGGCTACGAGCAGTACTTC.

The chain links TRBV20-1 to TRBJ2-3, with a tentative D call TRBD2 (6 bases). Between the trimmed V and J ends, which lost 1 base and 3 bases, there was a span of 11 bases. Germline V gives CDR1 DFQATT, CDR2 SNEGSKA (reference sequence). CDR3 length: 14 residues. This chain's CDR3 is CSARVGGRTDTQYF. In DNA, the CDR3 is TGCAGTGCTAGAGTCGGGGGTCGGACAGATACGCAGTATTTT.

The V call is TRBV6-1, the J call TRBJ2-1; 10 positions match TRBD2. This CDR3 has 15 amino acids. The V gene end was trimmed by 7 bases and the J gene end by 10 bases; junction bases not matched to a gene: 13. In germline, CDR1 is MNHNS, CDR2 SASEGT. CDR3 residues: CASNDGASGSWEQFF. The CDR3 nucleotides read TGTGCCAGCAATGATGGGGCTAGCGGGAGTTGGGAGCAGTTCTTC.

The CDR3 DNA reads TGTGCCAGCAGTCCAGGGGACAGGGAGTATTCACCCCTCCACTTT. Protein sequence: CASSPGDREYSPLHF. V is TRBV6-6 and J is TRBJ1-6; 9 nucleotides agree with TRBD1. V gave up 5 bases and J gave up 8 bases; unmatched junction bases: 7. CDR1 and CDR2 from the germline V gene are MNHNY and SVGAGI (reference sequence). This CDR3 spans 15 amino acids.

The chain combines TRBV5-1 with TRBJ2-1, with 9 nucleotides matching TRBD2. Germline V lookup: CDR1 SGHRS, CDR2 YFSETQ. Trimming took 0 bases from V and 8 from J; bases not matched to a gene: 6. The CDR3 loop spans 15 amino acids. The CDR3 region has the DNA TGCGCCAGCAGCTTGGGTGATAGCGGGAGTTATGAGCAGTTCTTC. The encoded protein is CASSLGDSGSYEQFF.

The CDR3 DNA reads as TGCGCCAGCAGCCCTGGGGCCAACCGACTGGCAGATACGCAGTATTTT. Its protein is CASSPGANRLADTQYF. This chain joins TRBV5-1 and TRBJ2-3; possible D gene TRBD1, 5 bases. CDR3 length equals 16 residues. Per germline, CDR1 SGHRS and CDR2 YFSETQ. V was trimmed by 4 bases and J by 4 bases, leaving 19 bases between them.

The chain uses TRBV19 and TRBJ1-5; D is unresolved. CDR3 length: 15 amino acids. V was shortened by 1 base and J by 1 base, with 8 bases between the two germline ends. The germline gives CDR1 LNHDA, CDR2 SQIVND (reference sequence). The CDR3: CASSIGHMSNQPQHF. CDR3 bases: TGTGCCAGTAGTATAGGTCACATGAGCAATCAGCCCCAGCATTTT.

CDR3 loop: CASSPGHGGANVLTF. DNA of the CDR3: TGTGCCAGCAGCCCGGGACATGGTGGGGCCAACGTCCTGACTTTC. The V call is TRBV9, the J call TRBJ2-6, with a weak D call TRBD1 (6 bases). This CDR3 has 15 amino acids. Trimming shortened V by 4 bases and J by 3 bases, and 11 bases separated the two germline ends. The germline V gene has CDR1 SGDLS and CDR2 YYNGEE.

This chain links TRBV6-5 with TRBJ1-2; 7 bases agree with TRBD1. With 2 bases clipped from V and 3 bases from J, the junction kept 6 bases outside the gene matches. Germline V lookup: CDR1 MNHEY, CDR2 SVGAGI. The CDR3 totals 15 residues. CDR3 residues: CASSYPDRSYYGYTF. The CDR3 region has the DNA TGTGCCAGCAGTTACCCGGACAGGAGCTACTATGGCTACACCTTC.

V and J are TRBV6-6 and TRBJ2-5; D possibly uses TRBD1 or TRBD2 (5 bases each). The CDR3 length is 14 residues. Trimming stripped 0 bases from V and 12 bases from J, with 17 bases between. Germline V gives CDR1 MNHNY, CDR2 SVGAGI (reference sequence). The CDR3 sequence: CASSYSPRGQVEYF. CDR3 DNA sequence: TGTGCCAGCAGTTACTCACCCCGGGGCCAAGTCGAGTACTTC.

This chain links TRBV25-1 with TRBJ2-5; D is unresolved. The length of the CDR3 is 14 residues. CDR1 MGHDK and CDR2 SYGVNS come from the germline V gene. Trimming shortened V by 3 bases and J by 1 base, and 9 bases separated the two germline ends. The CDR3 DNA reads as TGTGCCAGCAGTGATCCCGTGGGCCAAGAGACCCAGTACTTC. This gives the protein CASSDPVGQETQYF.

This sequence joins TRBV6-6 and TRBJ1-5, with D tentatively TRBD1 (6 bases). This CDR3 is built from 14 residues. Trimming stripped 4 bases from V and 4 bases from J, with 11 bases between. The germline V gene has CDR1 MNHNY and CDR2 SVGAGI (reference sequence). CDR3 nucleotides: TGTGCCAGCAGTTGGCGGGACACTAATCAGCCCCAGCATTTT. Translation: CASSWRDTNQPQHF.